The T cell receptor beta chain described here comes from a study of control samples from healthy donors and cancer patients. The germline V gene encodes CDR1 SGHTA and CDR2 FQGTGA. The CDR3 is 14 residues long. V was pared by 6 bases and J by 4 bases, with 15 bases between. Here immunoSEQ multiplex PCR was the method, and the copy in TCRdb shows in-frame clones only, minus some. The sample consists of about 120,000 clones, 85% to 95% of them appearing once. Sequencing used blood. This clonotype was sampled from a man in his thirties or forties in good health. The V gene is TRBV7-3, the J gene TRBJ1-1; D gene ambiguous. The CDR3 DNA sequence: TGTGCCAGCAGTCCTAGCGGATTGGGCACTGAAGCTTTCTTT. This translates into CASSPSGLGTEAFF.